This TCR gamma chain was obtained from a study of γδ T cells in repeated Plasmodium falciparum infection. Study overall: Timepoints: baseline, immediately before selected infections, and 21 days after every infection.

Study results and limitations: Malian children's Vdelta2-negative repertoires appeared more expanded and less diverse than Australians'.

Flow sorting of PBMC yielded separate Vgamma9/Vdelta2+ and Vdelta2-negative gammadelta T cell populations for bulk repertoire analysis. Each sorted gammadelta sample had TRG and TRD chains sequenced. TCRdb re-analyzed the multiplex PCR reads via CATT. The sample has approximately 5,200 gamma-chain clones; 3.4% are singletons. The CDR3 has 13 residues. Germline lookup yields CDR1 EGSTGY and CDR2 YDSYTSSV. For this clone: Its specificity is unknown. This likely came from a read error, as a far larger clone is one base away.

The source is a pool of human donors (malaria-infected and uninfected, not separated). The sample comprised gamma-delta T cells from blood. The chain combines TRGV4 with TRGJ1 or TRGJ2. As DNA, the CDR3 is TGTGCCACCTGGAATCCGAATTATTACAAGAAACTCTTT. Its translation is CATWNPNYYKKLF.